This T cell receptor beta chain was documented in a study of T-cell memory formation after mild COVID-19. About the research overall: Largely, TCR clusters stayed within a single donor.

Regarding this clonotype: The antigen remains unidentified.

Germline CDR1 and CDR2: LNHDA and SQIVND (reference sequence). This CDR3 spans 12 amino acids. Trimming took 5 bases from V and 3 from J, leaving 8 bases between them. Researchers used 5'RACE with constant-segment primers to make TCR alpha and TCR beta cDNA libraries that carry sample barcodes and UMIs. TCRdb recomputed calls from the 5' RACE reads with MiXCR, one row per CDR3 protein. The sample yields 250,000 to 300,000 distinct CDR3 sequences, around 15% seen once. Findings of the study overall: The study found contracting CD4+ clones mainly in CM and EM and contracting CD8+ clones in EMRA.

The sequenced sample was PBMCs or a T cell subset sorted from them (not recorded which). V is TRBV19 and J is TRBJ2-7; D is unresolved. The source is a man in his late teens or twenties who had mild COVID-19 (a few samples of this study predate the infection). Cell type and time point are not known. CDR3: CASSDLNYEQYF. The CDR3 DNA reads TGTGCCAGTAGTGATCTCAACTACGAGCAGTACTTC.